A single sample gave rise to the 10 T cell receptor beta chains below, sequenced in a study of STAT5B mutations in CD4+ large granular lymphocyte leukemia. TCRdb's table, derived via immunoSEQ multiplex PCR, lists solely in-frame clones and lacks some. The sample lists 40,000 to 45,000 clones, roughly 81% occurring once. The sequencing sample was made of CD4+ T cells from blood buffy coats. The receptors shown here come from a human donor in good health.

V gene TRBV5-6 combines with J gene TRBJ2-2; TRBD1 aligns across 7 bases. The trim removed 0 bases at V and 4 bases at J, leaving 9 bases unmatched. The CDR3 loop spans 17 amino acids. Per the germline V gene, CDR1 is SGHDT and CDR2 is YYEEEE. The CDR3 sequence: CASSLGDRARSTGELFF. The DNA of the CDR3 is TGTGCCAGCAGCTTGGGAGACAGGGCCAGAAGCACCGGGGAGCTGTTTTTT.

The table lists this clone with a few counts. This chain joins TRBV7-3 and TRBJ1-1, with TRBD1 matching 8 bases. Germline-derived CDR1 and CDR2 are SGHTA and FQGTGA. The CDR3 is 12 residues long. The V segment lost 5 bases and the J segment 9 bases; nucleotides outside the gene matches: 5. The CDR3 here is CASSQGTGQAFF. The CDR3 bases are TGTGCCAGCAGCCAAGGGACAGGCCAAGCTTTCTTT.

The chain carries TRBV6-1 and TRBJ2-3; 7 positions match TRBD1. CDR1 MNHNS and CDR2 SASEGT come from the germline V gene. CDR3 size: 14 residues. With 5 bases clipped from V and 4 bases from J, the junction kept 6 bases outside the gene matches. CDR3 DNA sequence: TGTGCCAGCAGTTTACAGGGGTGGGCAGATACGCAGTATTTT. The encoded protein is CASSLQGWADTQYF.

The J gene is TRBJ1-1, the V gene TRBV29-1; D may be TRBD1 (5 bases). The germline V and J ends were trimmed by 3 bases and 6 bases, with 11 bases remaining between them. CDR1 is SQVTM and CDR2 is ANQGSEA in the germline V gene. The CDR3 totals 12 residues. The DNA of the CDR3 is TGCAGCGTTGACAGGGCGGGGGCTGAAGCTTTCTTT. Its protein product is CSVDRAGAEAFF.

V gene TRBV13 combines with J gene TRBJ2-3, with D perhaps TRBD2 (7 bases). The CDR3 is 15 residues long. The germline V and J ends were trimmed by 5 bases and 4 bases, with 16 bases remaining between them. In germline, CDR1 is PRHDT, CDR2 FYEKMQ (reference sequence). The CDR3 DNA reads TGTGCCAGCAGCGAAGGCGGGGGCCGGGCAGATACGCAGTATTTT. This translates into CASSEGGGRADTQYF. Looking up the rest from reference TRBV13 and TRBJ2-3 gives the full variable domain: AAGVIQSPRHLIKEKRETATLKCYPIPRHDTVYWYQQGPGQDPQFLISFYEKMQSDKGSIPDRFSAQQFSDYHSELNMSSLELGDSALYFCASSEGGGRADTQYFGPGTRLTVL.

The V call is TRBV11-1, the J call TRBJ2-2, with TRBD2 as a possible D gene (5 bases). There are 12 residues in the CDR3. Looked up from germline, CDR1 is SGHAT and CDR2 is FQDESV (reference sequence). V was pared by 6 bases and J by 6 bases, with 8 bases between. The CDR3 DNA follows: TGTGCCAGCAGGGACTGGGCCGGGGAGCTGTTTTTT. Its translation is CASRDWAGELFF.

This chain joins TRBV30 and TRBJ1-4; no reliable D call. Looked up from germline, CDR1 is GTSNPN and CDR2 is SVGIG (reference sequence). The CDR3 is 12 amino acids. V lost 1 base and J lost 7, with 7 bases in between. The CDR3 reads CAWSALGEKLFF. DNA of the CDR3: TGTGCCTGGAGTGCTTTGGGTGAAAAACTGTTTTTT.

V gene TRBV28 combines with J gene TRBJ1-4; 7 positions match TRBD1. V was pared by 3 bases and J by 4 bases, with 5 bases of the junction left unmatched. CDR1 is MDHEN and CDR2 is SYDVKM in the germline V gene. This CDR3 region has 15 residues. Here the CDR3 reads CASSLQGQSNEKLFF. The CDR3 DNA reads as TGTGCCAGCAGTTTGCAGGGACAGAGTAATGAAAAACTGTTTTTT.

This rearrangement joins TRBV5-4 to TRBJ1-1; 7 bases agree with TRBD1. The CDR3 loop spans 14 amino acids. Germline CDR1 reads SGHNT; CDR2 reads YYREEE (reference sequence). Trimming cost V 0 bases and J 6 bases; bases outside gene matches: 5. This chain's CDR3 is CASSLVSGGSEAFF. The CDR3 nucleotides are TGTGCCAGCAGCTTGGTGTCAGGGGGTTCTGAAGCTTTCTTT.

Of note for this clone: A read error may produce the germline difference seen at one junction end. The chain employs TRBV4-1 and TRBJ2-7; D gene unclear. Germline loops: CDR1 MGHRA, CDR2 YSYEKL. The CDR3 is 12 amino acids. CDR3 nucleotides: TGCGCCAGCAGCCAAGGTCAGGCGCGGCGGCACTTC. This sequence encodes CASSQGQARRHF.